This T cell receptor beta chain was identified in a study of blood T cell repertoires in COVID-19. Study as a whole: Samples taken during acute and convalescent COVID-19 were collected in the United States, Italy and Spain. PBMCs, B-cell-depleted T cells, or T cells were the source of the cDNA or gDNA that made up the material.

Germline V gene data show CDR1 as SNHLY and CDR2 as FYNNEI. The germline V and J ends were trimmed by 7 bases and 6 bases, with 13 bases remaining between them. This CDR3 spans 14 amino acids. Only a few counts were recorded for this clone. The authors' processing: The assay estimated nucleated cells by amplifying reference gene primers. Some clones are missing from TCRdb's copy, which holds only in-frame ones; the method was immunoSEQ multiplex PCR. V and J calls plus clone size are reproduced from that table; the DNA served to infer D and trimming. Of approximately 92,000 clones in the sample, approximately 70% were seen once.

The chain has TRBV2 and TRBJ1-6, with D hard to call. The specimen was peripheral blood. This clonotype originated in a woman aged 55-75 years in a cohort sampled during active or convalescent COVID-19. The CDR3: CASIQDFGNSPLHF. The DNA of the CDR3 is TGTGCCAGCATTCAGGACTTTGGTAATTCACCCCTCCACTTT.